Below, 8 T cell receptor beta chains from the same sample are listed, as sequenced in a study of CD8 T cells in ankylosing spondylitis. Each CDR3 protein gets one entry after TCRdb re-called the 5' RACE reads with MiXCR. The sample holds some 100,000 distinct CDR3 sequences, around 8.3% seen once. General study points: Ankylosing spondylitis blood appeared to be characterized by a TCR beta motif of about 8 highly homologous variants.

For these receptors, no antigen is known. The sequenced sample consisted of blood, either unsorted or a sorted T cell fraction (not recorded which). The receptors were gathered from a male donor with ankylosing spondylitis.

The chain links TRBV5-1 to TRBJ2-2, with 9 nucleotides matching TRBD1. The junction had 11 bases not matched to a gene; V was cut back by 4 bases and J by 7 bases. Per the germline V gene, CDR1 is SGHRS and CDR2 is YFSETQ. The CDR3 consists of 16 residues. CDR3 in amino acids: CASSLTPGQGHGELFF. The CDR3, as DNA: TGCGCCAGCAGCCTCACTCCGGGACAGGGTCACGGGGAGCTGTTTTTT.

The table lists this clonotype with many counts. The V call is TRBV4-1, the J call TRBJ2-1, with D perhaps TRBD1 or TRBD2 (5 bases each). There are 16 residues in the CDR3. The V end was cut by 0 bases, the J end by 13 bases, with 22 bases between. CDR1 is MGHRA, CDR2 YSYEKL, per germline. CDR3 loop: CASSQEIGATILLQFF. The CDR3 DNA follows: TGCGCCAGCAGCCAAGAAATCGGGGCGACGATACTCCTCCAGTTCTTC.

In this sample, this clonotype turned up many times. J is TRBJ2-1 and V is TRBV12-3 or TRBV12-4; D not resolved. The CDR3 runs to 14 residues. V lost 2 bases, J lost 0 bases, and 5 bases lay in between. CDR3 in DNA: TGTGCCAGCAGTTTAAGCAGCTCCTACAATGAGCAGTTCTTC. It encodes CASSLSSSYNEQFF.

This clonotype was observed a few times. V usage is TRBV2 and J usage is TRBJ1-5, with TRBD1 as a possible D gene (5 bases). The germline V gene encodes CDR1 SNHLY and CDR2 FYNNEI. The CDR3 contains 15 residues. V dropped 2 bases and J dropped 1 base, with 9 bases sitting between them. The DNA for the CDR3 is TGTGCCAGCAGTGAATGGGACGGAAGCAATCAGCCCCAGCATTTT. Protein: CASSEWDGSNQPQHF.

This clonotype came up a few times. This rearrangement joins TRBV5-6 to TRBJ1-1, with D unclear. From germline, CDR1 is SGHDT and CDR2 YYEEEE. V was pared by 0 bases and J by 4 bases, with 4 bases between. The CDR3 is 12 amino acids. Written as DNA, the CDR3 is TGTGCCAGCAGCTTGGAGTTCACTGAAGCTTTCTTT. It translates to CASSLEFTEAFF.

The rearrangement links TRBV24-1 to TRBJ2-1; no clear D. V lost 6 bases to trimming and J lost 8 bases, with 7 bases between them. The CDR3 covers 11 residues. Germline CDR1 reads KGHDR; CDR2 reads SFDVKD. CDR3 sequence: CATSLSDEQFF. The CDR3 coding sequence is TGTGCCACCAGTCTAAGTGATGAGCAGTTCTTC.

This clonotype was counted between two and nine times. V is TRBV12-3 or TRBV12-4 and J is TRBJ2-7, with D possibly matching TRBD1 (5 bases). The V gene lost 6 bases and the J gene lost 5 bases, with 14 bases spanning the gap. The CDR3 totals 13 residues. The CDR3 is CASSHSRVDEQYV. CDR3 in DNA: TGTGCCAGCAGCCATAGCAGGGTGGACGAGCAGTACGTC.

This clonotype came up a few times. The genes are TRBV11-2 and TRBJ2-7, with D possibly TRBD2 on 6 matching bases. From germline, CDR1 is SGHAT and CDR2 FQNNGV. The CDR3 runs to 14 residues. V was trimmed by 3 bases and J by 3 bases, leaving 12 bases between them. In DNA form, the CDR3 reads TGTGCCAGCAGCTTCAGTGGGGACTTCTACGAGCAGTACTTC. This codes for CASSFSGDFYEQYF.